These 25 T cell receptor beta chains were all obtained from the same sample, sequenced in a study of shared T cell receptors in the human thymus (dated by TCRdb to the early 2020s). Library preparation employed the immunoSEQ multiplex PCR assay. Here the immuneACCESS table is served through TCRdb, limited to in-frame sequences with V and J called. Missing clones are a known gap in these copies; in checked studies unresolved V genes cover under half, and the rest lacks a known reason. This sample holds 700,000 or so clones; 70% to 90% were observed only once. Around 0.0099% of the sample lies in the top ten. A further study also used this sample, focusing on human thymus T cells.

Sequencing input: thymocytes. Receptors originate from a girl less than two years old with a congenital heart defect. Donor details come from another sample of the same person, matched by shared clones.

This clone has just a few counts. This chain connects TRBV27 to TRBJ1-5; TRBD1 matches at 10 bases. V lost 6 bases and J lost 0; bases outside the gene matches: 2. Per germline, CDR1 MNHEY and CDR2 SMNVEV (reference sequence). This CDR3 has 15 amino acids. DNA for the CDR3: TGTGCCAGCAGGGACAGGGGGTTTAGCAATCAGCCCCAGCATTTT. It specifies CASRDRGFSNQPQHF.

The DNA for the CDR3 is TGTGCCAGCAGCATGGGGGGGGGTGCCTATGGCTACACCTTC. This sequence encodes CASSMGGGAYGYTF. The chain couples TRBV27 to TRBJ1-2; TRBD1 might be the D (5 bases). V was pared by 6 bases and J by 4 bases, with 15 bases between. The V gene's germline CDR1 is MNHEY and CDR2 SMNVEV (reference sequence). CDR3 length equals 14 residues.

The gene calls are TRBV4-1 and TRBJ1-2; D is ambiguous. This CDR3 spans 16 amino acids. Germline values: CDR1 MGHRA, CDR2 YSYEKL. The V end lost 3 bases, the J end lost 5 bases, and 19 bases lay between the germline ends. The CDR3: CASSHSHTEEVYGYTF. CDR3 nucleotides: TGCGCCAGCAGCCATTCACACACTGAAGAGGTATATGGCTACACCTTC.

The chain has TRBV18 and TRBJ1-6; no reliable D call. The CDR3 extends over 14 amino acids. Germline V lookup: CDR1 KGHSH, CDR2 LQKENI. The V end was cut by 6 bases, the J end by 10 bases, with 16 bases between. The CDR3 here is CASSSLMWSSPLHF. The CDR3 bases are TGTGCCAGCTCGTCCTTAATGTGGAGCTCACCCCTCCACTTT.

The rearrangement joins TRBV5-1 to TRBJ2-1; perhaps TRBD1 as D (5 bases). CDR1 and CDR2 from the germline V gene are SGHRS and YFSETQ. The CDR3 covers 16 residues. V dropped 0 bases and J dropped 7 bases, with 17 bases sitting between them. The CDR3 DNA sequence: TGCGCCAGCAGCTTGGCAAGGGGTCTGTTGCGAAATGAGCAGTTCTTC. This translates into CASSLARGLLRNEQFF.

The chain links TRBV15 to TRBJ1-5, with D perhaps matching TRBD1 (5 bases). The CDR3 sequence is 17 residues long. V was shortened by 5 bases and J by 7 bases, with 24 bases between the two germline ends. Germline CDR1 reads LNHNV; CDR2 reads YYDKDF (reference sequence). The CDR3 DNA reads TGTGCCACCAGCGAGATGGGGGGACCCCCAATAGAGCAGCCCCAGCATTTT. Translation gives CATSEMGGPPIEQPQHF.

This CDR3 is CASSLHRDGYTF. For the CDR3, the DNA is TGTGCCAGCAGCCTGCACAGGGATGGCTACACCTTC. This chain connects TRBV14 to TRBJ1-2; weak D call: TRBD1 (6 bases). Trimming took off 4 bases at V and 6 bases at J, with 9 bases between the two ends. Germline V gene sequence: CDR1 SGHDN, CDR2 FVKESK. The CDR3 extends over 12 amino acids. The full variable domain, rest sourced from reference TRBV14 and TRBJ1-2, is EAGVTQFPSHSVIEKGQTVTLRCDPISGHDNLYWYRRVMGKEIKFLLHFVKESKQDESGMPNNRFLAERTGGTYSTLKVQPAELEDSGVYFCASSLHRDGYTFGSGTRLTVV.

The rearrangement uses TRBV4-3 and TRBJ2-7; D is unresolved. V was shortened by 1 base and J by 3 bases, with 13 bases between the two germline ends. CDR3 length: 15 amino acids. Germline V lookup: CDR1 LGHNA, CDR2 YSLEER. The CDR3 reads CASSQVPARFYEQYF. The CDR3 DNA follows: TGCGCCAGCAGCCAAGTCCCCGCCAGGTTCTACGAGCAGTACTTC.

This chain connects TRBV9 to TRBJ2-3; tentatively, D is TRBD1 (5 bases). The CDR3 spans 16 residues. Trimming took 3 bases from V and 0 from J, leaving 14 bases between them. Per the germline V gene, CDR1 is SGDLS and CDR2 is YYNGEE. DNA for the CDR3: TGTGCCAGCAGCGCCCGAGGACACCCTAGCACAGATACGCAGTATTTT. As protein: CASSARGHPSTDTQYF.

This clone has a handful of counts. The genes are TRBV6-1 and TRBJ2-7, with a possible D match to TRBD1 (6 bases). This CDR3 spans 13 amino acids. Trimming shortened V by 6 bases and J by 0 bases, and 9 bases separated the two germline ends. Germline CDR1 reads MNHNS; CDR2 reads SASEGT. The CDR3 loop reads CASSGQLSYEQYF. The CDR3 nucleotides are TGTGCCAGCAGCGGACAGCTCTCCTACGAGCAGTACTTC.

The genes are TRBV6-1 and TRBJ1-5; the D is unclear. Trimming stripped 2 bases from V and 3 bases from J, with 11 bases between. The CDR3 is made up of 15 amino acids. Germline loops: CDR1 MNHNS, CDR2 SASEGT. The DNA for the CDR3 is TGTGCCAGCAGTGAATCTAGTAGGAACAATCAGCCCCAGCATTTT. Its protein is CASSESSRNNQPQHF.

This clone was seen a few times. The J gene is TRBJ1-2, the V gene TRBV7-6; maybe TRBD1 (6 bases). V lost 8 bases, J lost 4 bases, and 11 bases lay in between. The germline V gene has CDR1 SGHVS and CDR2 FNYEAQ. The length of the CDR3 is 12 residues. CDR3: CASGGRSYGYTF. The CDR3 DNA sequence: TGTGCCAGCGGGGGCCGGAGCTATGGCTACACCTTC. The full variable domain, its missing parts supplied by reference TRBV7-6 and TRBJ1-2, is GAGVSQSPRYKVTKRGQDVALRCDPISGHVSLYWYRQALGQGPEFLTYFNYEAQQDKSGLPNDRFSAERPEGSISTLTIQRTEQRDSAMYRCASGGRSYGYTFGSGTRLTVV.

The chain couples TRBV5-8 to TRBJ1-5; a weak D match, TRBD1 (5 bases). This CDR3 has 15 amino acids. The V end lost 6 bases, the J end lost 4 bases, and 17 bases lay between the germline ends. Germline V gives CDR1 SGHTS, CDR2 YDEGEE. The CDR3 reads CASNLWGSINQPQHF. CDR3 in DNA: TGTGCCAGCAACCTATGGGGCAGCATAAATCAGCCCCAGCATTTT.

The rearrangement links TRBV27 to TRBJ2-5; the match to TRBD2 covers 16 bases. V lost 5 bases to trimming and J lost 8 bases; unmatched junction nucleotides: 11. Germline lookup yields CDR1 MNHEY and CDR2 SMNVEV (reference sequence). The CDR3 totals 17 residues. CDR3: CASSPAGTSGGGGTQYF. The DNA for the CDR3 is TGTGCCAGCAGTCCGGCCGGGACTAGCGGGGGGGGTGGCACCCAGTACTTC.

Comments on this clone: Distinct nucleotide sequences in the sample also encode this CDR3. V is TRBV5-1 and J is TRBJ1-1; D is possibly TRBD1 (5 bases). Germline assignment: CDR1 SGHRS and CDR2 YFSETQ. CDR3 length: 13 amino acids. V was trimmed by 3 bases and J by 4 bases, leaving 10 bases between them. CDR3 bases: TGCGCCAGCAGCTCCACAGGTAGCACTGAAGCTTTCTTT. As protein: CASSSTGSTEAFF.

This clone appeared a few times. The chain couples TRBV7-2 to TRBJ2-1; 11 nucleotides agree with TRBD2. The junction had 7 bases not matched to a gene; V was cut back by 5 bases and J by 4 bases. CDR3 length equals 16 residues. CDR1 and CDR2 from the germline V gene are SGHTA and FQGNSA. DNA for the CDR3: TGTGCCAGCAGCCGACGACTAGCGGGGACTTACAATGAGCAGTTCTTC. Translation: CASSRRLAGTYNEQFF.

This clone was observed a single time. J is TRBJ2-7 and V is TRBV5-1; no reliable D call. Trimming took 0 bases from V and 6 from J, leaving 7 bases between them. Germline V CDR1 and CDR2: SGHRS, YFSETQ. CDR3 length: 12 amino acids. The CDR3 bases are TGCGCCAGCAGCTTGGTTAGCAGCGAGCAGTACTTC. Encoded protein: CASSLVSSEQYF.

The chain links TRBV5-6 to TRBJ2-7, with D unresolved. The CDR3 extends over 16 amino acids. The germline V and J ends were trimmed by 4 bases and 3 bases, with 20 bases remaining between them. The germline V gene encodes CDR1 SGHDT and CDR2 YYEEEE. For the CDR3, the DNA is TGTGCCAGCAGCGCGAGACAACACCAGCTACACTACGAGCAGTACTTC. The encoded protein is CASSARQHQLHYEQYF.

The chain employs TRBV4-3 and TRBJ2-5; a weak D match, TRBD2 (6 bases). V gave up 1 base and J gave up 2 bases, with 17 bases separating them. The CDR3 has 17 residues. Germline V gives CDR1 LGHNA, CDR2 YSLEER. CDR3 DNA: TGCGCCAGCAGCCAAGGGAGAGTAGCGGAGCTTCAAGAGACCCAGTACTTC. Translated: CASSQGRVAELQETQYF.

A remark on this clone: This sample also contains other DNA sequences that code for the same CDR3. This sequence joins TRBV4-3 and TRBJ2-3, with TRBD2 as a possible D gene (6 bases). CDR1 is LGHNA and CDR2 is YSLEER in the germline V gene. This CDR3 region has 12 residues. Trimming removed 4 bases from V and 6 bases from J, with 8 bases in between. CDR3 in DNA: TGCGCCAGCAGCCCCCGGGGGGATACGCAGTATTTT. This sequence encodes CASSPRGDTQYF.

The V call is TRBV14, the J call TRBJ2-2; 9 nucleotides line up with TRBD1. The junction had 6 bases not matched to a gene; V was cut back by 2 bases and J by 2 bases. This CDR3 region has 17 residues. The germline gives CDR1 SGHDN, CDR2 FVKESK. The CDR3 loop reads CASSQKPGQGNTGELFF. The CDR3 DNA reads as TGTGCCAGCAGCCAAAAACCGGGACAGGGCAACACCGGGGAGCTGTTTTTT. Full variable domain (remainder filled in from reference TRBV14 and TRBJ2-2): EAGVTQFPSHSVIEKGQTVTLRCDPISGHDNLYWYRRVMGKEIKFLLHFVKESKQDESGMPNNRFLAERTGGTYSTLKVQPAELEDSGVYFCASSQKPGQGNTGELFFGEGSRLTVL.

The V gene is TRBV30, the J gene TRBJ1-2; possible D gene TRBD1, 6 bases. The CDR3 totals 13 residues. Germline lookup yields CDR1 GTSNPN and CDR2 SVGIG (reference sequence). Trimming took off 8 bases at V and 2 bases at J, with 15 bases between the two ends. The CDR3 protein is CAETGISNYGYTF. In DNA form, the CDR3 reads TGTGCCGAAACAGGGATATCGAACTATGGCTACACCTTC.

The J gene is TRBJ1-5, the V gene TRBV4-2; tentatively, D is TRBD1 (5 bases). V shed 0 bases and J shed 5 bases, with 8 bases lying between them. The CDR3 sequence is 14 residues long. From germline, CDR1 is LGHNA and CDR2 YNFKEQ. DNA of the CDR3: TGTGCCAGCAGCCAAGATTGGGGGGATCAGCCCCAGCATTTT. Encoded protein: CASSQDWGDQPQHF.

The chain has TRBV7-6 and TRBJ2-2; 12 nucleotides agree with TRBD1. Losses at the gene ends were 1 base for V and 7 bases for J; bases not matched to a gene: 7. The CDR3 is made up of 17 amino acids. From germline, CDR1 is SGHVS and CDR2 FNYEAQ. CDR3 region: CASSLVGQGADSGELFF. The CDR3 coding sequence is TGTGCCAGCAGCTTAGTGGGACAGGGGGCCGATAGCGGGGAGCTGTTTTTT.

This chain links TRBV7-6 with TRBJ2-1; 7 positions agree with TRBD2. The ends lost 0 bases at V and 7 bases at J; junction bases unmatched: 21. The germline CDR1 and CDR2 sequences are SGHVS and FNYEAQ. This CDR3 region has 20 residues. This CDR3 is CASSLARAVGGPTPGNEQFF. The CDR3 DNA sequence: TGTGCCAGCAGCTTAGCGCGGGCGGTGGGAGGGCCCACCCCGGGGAATGAGCAGTTCTTC.